This T cell receptor beta chain was recorded in a study of blood T cell repertoires in COVID-19. Original methodology: How many nucleated cells were present was estimated from reference gene primer amplification. Here immunoSEQ multiplex PCR was the method, and the copy in TCRdb shows in-frame clones only, minus some. That table supplies the V and J calls and clone size; D and trimming were determined from the DNA. The sample shows 150,000 to 200,000 clones, around four fifths of them seen only once. This CDR3 spans 15 amino acids. J gave up 9 bases and V 4 bases, and 8 bases lay outside the gene matches. Germline values: CDR1 LNHDA, CDR2 SQIVND (reference sequence).

Sequences were obtained from peripheral blood. The TCR originated in a woman in her seventies with COVID-19, enrolled during active disease. The chain couples TRBV19 to TRBJ2-1; 11 bases line up with TRBD2. This CDR3 is CASSTLLAGGPEQFF. The CDR3 DNA reads as TGTGCCAGTAGTACCCTCCTAGCGGGAGGCCCTGAGCAGTTCTTC. Variable domain in full (rest from reference TRBV19 and TRBJ2-1): DGGITQSPKYLFRKEGQNVTLSCEQNLNHDAMYWYRQDPGQGLRLIYYSQIVNDFQKGDIAEGYSVSREKKESFPLTVTSAQKNPTAFYLCASSTLLAGGPEQFFGPGTRLTVL.